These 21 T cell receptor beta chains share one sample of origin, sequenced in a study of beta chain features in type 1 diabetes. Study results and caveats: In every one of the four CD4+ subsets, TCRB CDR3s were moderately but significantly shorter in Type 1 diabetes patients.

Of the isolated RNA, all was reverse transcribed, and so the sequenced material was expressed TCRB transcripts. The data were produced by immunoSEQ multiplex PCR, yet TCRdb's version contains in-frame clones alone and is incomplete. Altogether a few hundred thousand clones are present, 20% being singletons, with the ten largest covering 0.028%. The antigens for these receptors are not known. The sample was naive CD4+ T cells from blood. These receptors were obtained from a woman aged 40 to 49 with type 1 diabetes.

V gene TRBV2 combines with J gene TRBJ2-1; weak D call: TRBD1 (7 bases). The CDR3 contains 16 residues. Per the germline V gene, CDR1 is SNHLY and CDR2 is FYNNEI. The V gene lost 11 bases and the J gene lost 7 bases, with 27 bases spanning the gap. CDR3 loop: CAVESLRGDQKNEQFF. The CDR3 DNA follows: TGTGCCGTGGAGAGCCTCAGGGGGGACCAGAAAAATGAGCAGTTCTTC.

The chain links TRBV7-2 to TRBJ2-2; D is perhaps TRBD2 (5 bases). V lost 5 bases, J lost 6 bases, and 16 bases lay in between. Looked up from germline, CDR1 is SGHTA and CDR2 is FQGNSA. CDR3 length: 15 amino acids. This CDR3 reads CASSRGGVESGELFF. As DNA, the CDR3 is TGTGCCAGCAGCCGTGGAGGAGTTGAGTCCGGGGAGCTGTTTTTT.

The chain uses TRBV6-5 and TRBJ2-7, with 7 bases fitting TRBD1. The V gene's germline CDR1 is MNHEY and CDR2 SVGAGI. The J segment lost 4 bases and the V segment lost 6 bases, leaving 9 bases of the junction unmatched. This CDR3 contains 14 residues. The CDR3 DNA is TGTGCCAGCAGCACCGGGACAGCTTTATACGAGCAGTACTTC. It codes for CASSTGTALYEQYF.

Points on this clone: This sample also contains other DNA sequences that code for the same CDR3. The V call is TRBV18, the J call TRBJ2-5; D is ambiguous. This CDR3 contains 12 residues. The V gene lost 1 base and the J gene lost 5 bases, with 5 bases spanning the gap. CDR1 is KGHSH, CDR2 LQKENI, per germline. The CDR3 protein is CASSPREETQYF. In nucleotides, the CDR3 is TGTGCCAGCTCACCACGCGAGGAGACCCAGTACTTC.

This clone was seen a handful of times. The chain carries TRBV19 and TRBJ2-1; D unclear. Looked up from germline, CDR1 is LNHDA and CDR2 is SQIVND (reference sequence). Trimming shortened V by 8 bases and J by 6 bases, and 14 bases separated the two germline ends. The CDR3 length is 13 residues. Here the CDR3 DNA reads TGTGCCAGTTCGAGGCGAGAGCTCAATGAGCAGTTCTTC. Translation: CASSRRELNEQFF.

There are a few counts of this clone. The CDR3 sequence: CASSHAQGLLSRAFF. For the CDR3, the DNA is TGTGCCAGCAGCCATGCCCAGGGGCTTTTATCTAGAGCTTTCTTT. The chain employs TRBV14 and TRBJ1-1; tentative D call: TRBD1 (6 bases). The length of the CDR3 is 15 residues. The V end was cut by 3 bases, the J end by 10 bases, with 21 bases between. Germline CDR1 is SGHDN and CDR2 is FVKESK.

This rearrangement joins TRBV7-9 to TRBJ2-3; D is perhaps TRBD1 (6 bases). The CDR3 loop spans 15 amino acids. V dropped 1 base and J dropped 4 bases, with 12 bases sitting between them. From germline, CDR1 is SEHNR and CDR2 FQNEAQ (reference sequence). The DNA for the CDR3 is TGTGCCAGCAGCTTAGAGCAGGGGATGCCAGATACGCAGTATTTT. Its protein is CASSLEQGMPDTQYF.

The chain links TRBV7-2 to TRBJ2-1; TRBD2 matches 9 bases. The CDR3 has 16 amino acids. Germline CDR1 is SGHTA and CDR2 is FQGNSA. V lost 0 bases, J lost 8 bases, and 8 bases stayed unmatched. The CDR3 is CASSLAPGGGAHEQFF. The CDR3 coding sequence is TGTGCCAGCAGCTTAGCGCCGGGCGGGGGGGCCCATGAGCAGTTCTTC.

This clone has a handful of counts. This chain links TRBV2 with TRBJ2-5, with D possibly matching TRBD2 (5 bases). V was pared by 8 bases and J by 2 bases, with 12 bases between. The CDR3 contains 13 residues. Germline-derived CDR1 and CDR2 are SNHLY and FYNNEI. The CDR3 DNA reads TGTGCCAGCTACCGGGGTCGACAAGAGACCCAGTACTTC. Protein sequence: CASYRGRQETQYF.

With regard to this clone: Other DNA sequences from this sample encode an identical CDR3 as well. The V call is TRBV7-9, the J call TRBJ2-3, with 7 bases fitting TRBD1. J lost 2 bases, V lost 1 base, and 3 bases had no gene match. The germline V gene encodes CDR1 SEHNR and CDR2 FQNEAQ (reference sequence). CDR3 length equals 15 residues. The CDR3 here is CASSLGQGDTDTQYF. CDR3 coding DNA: TGTGCCAGCAGCTTAGGACAGGGCGACACAGATACGCAGTATTTT. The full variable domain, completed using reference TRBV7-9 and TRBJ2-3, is DTGVSQNPRHKITKRGQNVTFRCDPISEHNRLYWYRQTLGQGPEFLTYFQNEAQLEKSRLLSDRFSAERPKGSFSTLEIQRTEQGDSAMYLCASSLGQGDTDTQYFGPGTRLTVL.

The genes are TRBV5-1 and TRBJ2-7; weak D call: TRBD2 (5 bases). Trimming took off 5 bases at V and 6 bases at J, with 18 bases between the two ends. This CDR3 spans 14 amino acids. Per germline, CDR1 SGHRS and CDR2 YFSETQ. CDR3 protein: CASREGSSDSEQYF. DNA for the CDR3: TGCGCCAGCAGAGAAGGGAGCTCAGATTCCGAGCAGTACTTC. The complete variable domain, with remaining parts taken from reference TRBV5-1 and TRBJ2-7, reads KAGVTQTPRYLIKTRGQQVTLSCSPISGHRSVSWYQQTPGQGLQFLFEYFSETQRNKGNFPGRFSGRQFSNSRSEMNVSTLELGDSALYLCASREGSSDSEQYFGPGTRLTVT.

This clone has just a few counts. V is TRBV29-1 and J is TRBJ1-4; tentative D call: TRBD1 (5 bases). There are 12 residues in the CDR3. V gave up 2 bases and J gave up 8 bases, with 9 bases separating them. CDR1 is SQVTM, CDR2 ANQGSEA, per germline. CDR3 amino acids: CSVEQGAEKLFF. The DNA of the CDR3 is TGCAGCGTTGAACAGGGTGCGGAAAAACTGTTTTTT.

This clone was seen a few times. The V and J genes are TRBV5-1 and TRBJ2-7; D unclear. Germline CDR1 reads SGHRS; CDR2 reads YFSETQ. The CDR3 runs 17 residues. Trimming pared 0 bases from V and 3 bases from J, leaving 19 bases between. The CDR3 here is CASSLAEASQPRYEQYF. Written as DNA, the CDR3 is TGCGCCAGCAGCTTGGCCGAGGCGTCCCAGCCTCGCTACGAGCAGTACTTC.

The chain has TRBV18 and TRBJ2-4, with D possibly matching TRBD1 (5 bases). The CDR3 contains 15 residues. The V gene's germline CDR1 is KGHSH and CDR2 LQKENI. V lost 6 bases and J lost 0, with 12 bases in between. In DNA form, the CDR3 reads TGTGCCAGCTCCTCTCCGCAGGGAGCCAAAAACATTCAGTACTTC. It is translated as CASSSPQGAKNIQYF.

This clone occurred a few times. The CDR3 spells CASSLETGTADTQYF. DNA for the CDR3: TGTGCCAGCAGCTTGGAGACAGGGACGGCAGATACGCAGTATTTT. This sequence joins TRBV7-3 and TRBJ2-3; 7 bases map to TRBD1. V lost 3 bases and J lost 4; bases outside the gene matches: 7. The V gene's germline CDR1 is SGHTA and CDR2 FQGTGA. This CDR3 contains 15 residues. Looking up the rest from reference TRBV7-3 and TRBJ2-3 gives the full variable domain: GAGVSQTPSNKVTEKGKYVELRCDPISGHTALYWYRQSLGQGPEFLIYFQGTGAADDSGLPNDRFFAVRPEGSVSTLKIQRTERGDSAVYLCASSLETGTADTQYFGPGTRLTVL.

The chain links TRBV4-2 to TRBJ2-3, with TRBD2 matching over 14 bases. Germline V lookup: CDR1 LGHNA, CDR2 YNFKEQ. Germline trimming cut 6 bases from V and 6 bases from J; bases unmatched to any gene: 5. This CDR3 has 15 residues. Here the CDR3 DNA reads TGTGCCAGCAGGCTTGGACTAGCGGGAGGTGATACGCAGTATTTT. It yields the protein CASRLGLAGGDTQYF.

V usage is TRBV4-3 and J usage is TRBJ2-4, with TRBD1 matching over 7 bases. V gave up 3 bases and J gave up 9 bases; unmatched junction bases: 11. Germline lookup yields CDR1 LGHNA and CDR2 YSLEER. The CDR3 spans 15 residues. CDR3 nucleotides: TGCGCCAGCAGCCAGTATGCAACAGGGGACGGCATTCAGTACTTC. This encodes CASSQYATGDGIQYF.

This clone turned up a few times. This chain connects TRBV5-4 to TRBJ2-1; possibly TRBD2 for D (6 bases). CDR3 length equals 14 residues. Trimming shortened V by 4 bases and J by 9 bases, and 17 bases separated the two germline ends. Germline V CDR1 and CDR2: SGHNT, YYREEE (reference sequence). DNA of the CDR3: TGTGCCAGCAGCCCCGGGACTCTCCCTCCTGAGCAGTTCTTC. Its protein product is CASSPGTLPPEQFF.

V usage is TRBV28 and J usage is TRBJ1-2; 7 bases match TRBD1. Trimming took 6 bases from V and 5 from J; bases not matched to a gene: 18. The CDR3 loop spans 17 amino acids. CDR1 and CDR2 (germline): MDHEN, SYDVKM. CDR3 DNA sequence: TGTGCCAGCAGCTCTGACCCCGGACAGGCCTATGGGTATGGCTACACCTTC. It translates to CASSSDPGQAYGYGYTF.

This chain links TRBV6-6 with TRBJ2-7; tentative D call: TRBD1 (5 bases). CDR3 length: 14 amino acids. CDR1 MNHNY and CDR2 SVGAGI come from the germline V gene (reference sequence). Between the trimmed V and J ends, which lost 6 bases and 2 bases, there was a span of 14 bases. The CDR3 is CASRRLRGTYEQYF. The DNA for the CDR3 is TGTGCCAGCAGACGACTTAGGGGAACCTACGAGCAGTACTTC.

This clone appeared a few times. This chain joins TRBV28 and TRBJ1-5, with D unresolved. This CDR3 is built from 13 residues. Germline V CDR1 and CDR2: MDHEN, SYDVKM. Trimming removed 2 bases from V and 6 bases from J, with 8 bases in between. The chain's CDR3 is CASSLTVGQPQHF. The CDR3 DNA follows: TGTGCCAGCAGTTTAACGGTTGGTCAGCCCCAGCATTTT.